A selection of T cell receptor beta chains follows, all from one sample in a study of blood T cell repertoires in COVID-19. Repertoires were generated with immunoSEQ multiplex PCR, while TCRdb's copy carries only in-frame clones and drops some. The sample contains about 300,000 clones, around 84% of which appear only once. Sequenced sample: peripheral blood. The source of these receptors is a human donor with COVID-19, enrolled during active disease. The donor label of this sample is uncertain. The CDR3 runs from the conserved cysteine through the conserved F or W. The D gene is left open where the match is weak. A row's size may be missing; if present it is once, few, many or a size class.

CSASPGSGGYTF TGCAGTGCTAGTCCAGGGTCGGGCGGCTACACCTTC - TRBV20-1 - TRBJ1-2
CASSSRLASSYEQYF TGTGCCAGCAGCTCTAGACTAGCGAGCTCCTACGAGCAGTACTTC TRBD2 TRBV11-1 - TRBJ2-7
CASSLGQGHEQYF TGTGCCAGCAGCTTGGGACAGGGGCACGAGCAGTACTTC TRBD1 TRBV11-3 - TRBJ2-7
CASSPPGQGVSEQFF TGTGCCAGCAGCCCCCCAGGACAGGGAGTAAGTGAGCAGTTCTTC TRBD1 TRBV7-3 few TRBJ2-1
CASSQDRLAGSDTQYF TGTGCCAGCAGCCAAGATCGACTAGCGGGCTCAGATACGCAGTATTTT TRBD2 TRBV3-1/TRBV3-2 - TRBJ2-3
CASSPPGQGADTQYF TGTGCCAGTAGCCCCCCGGGACAGGGGGCAGATACGCAGTATTTT TRBD1 TRBV19 - TRBJ2-3
CASSRAGLTDTQYF TGTGCCAGTAGTCGGGCGGGACTCACAGATACGCAGTATTTT - TRBV19 - TRBJ2-3
CASSLAGGRADEQYF TGTGCCAGCAGCTTAGCCGGCGGGAGGGCGGACGAGCAGTACTTC TRBD2 TRBV7-9 - TRBJ2-7
CASRTSGRVAEETQYF TGTGCCAGCCGAACTAGCGGGAGAGTAGCCGAAGAGACCCAGTACTTC TRBD2 TRBV18 few TRBJ2-5
CASSEWQNTGELFF TGTGCCAGCAGTGAATGGCAGAACACCGGGGAGCTGTTTTTT - TRBV2 - TRBJ2-2
CAISERGGAGNTIYF TGTGCCATCAGTGAGAGGGGAGGGGCCGGAAACACCATATATTTT - TRBV10-3 - TRBJ1-3
CASSTAGGQETQYF TGTGCCAGCTCAACGGCGGGGGGACAAGAGACCCAGTACTTC TRBD2 TRBV18 - TRBJ2-5
CASSLTENIQYF TGTGCCAGCAGTCTGACAGAAAACATTCAGTACTTC - TRBV7-9 - TRBJ2-4
CASSQGTTGKETQYF TGCGCCAGCAGCCAGGGGACGACAGGTAAAGAGACCCAGTACTTC - TRBV4-1 - TRBJ2-5
CASRLEAREQFF TGTGCCAGCCGCTTAGAGGCGCGTGAGCAGTTCTTC - TRBV28 - TRBJ2-1
CASSIDRENTEAFF TGTGCCAGTAGTATAGACCGGGAGAACACTGAAGCTTTCTTT - TRBV19 - TRBJ1-1
CASSYNRGRGADTQYF TGTGCCAGCAGTTACAACAGGGGAAGGGGAGCAGATACGCAGTATTTT TRBD1 TRBV6-2/TRBV6-3 - TRBJ2-3
CASSARTGERSPLHF TGCGCCAGCAGCGCTCGGACAGGGGAGCGTTCACCCCTCCACTTT TRBD1 TRBV4-1 - TRBJ1-6
CASSSGRGSSYNEQFF TGTGCCAGCAGTTCAGGCAGGGGCAGCTCCTACAATGAGCAGTTCTTC - TRBV27 once TRBJ2-1
CASSQVAGRSTQYF TGTGCCAGCAGCCAAGTTGCAGGGCGCTCGACCCAGTACTTC - TRBV3-1/TRBV3-2 once TRBJ2-5
CASSLSRGLAGGTAYNEQFF TGTGCCAGCAGCTTATCCCGAGGACTAGCGGGAGGTACGGCCTACAATGAGCAGTTCTTC TRBD2 TRBV7-6 once TRBJ2-1
CASSVSGRNLGEQFF TGTGCCAGCAGCGTTAGCGGGAGAAATCTTGGTGAGCAGTTCTTC TRBD2 TRBV9 - TRBJ2-1
CASSEPGLRSETQYF TGTGCCAGCAGTGAACCTGGGTTGCGGTCAGAGACCCAGTACTTC - TRBV25-1 - TRBJ2-5
CASSQTGRDSRPYEQYF TGTGCCAGCAGCCAAACCGGGAGGGACTCTAGACCCTACGAGCAGTACTTC TRBD2 TRBV27 - TRBJ2-7
CASSYSASNTEAFF TGTGCCAGCAGTTACTCGGCTTCCAACACTGAAGCTTTCTTT - TRBV6-5 - TRBJ1-1
CASSESEVHADEQFF TGCGCCAGCAGTGAGTCTGAAGTTCATGCGGATGAGCAGTTCTTC - TRBV10-1 - TRBJ2-1
CASSPQGTNNQPQHF TGTGCCAGCTCTCCTCAGGGTACTAACAATCAGCCCCAGCATTTT - TRBV18 - TRBJ1-5
CASRPWTVYSNQPQHF TGTGCCAGCAGACCCTGGACAGTCTATAGCAATCAGCCCCAGCATTTT - TRBV28 - TRBJ1-5
CASSRDSLNQPQHF TGTGCCAGCAGTAGGGACAGCCTCAATCAGCCCCAGCATTTT TRBD1 TRBV6-5 - TRBJ1-5
CASSFSGREGAGYTF TGTGCCAGCAGCTTCTCGGGTCGAGAAGGTGCTGGCTACACCTTC - TRBV7-9 - TRBJ1-2
CASSQTENTEAFF TGTGCCAGTAGTCAGACAGAGAACACTGAAGCTTTCTTT - TRBV19 - TRBJ1-1
CASSLFSGQEGLVIAGELFF TGTGCCAGCAGTTTATTTTCTGGACAGGAGGGTCTTGTTATCGCCGGGGAGCTGTTTTTT - TRBV28 - TRBJ2-2
CASSSGTGLLTDTQYF TGTGCCAGCAGCTCCGGGACAGGCCTCCTCACAGATACGCAGTATTTT TRBD1 TRBV6-2/TRBV6-3 - TRBJ2-3
CASSLEGVGNQPQHF TGTGCCAGCAGTCTCGAAGGGGTGGGCAATCAGCCCCAGCATTTT - TRBV6-5 - TRBJ1-5
CASSPGGGGVGAEAFF TGTGCCAGCAGCCCAGGGGGCGGGGGTGTAGGCGCTGAAGCTTTCTTT TRBD1 TRBV11-1 few TRBJ1-1
CASSKGQGSYEQYF TGTGCCAGCAGTAAAGGACAGGGCTCCTACGAGCAGTACTTC TRBD1 TRBV6-2/TRBV6-3 - TRBJ2-7
CASSSTVWELFF TGTGCCAGCAGTTCCACAGTCTGGGAGCTGTTTTTT - TRBV28 - TRBJ2-2
CASSFTSFNREGYTF TGCGCCAGCAGCTTTACGTCATTCAACAGGGAAGGCTACACCTTC - TRBV5-1 - TRBJ1-2
CASSALIRVSEAFF TGTGCCAGCAGCGCTTTGATAAGAGTATCTGAAGCTTTCTTT - TRBV5-6 - TRBJ1-1
CASSPGQSTDTQYF TGTGCCAGCAGTCCGGGACAGAGCACAGATACGCAGTATTTT TRBD1 TRBV2 - TRBJ2-3
CASAVAGADTQYF TGTGCCAGCGCCGTGGCGGGAGCAGATACGCAGTATTTT TRBD2 TRBV19 - TRBJ2-3
CASSVAVGGVQETQYF TGTGCCAGCAGCGTAGCGGTTGGGGGGGTCCAAGAGACCCAGTACTTC TRBD2 TRBV9 - TRBJ2-5
CASSIATGAGTEAFF TGTGCCAGTAGTATCGCTACAGGGGCTGGGACTGAAGCTTTCTTT TRBD1 TRBV19 - TRBJ1-1
CASSIDPGSSYNEQFF TGTGCCAGTAGTATAGATCCTGGGAGCTCCTACAATGAGCAGTTCTTC - TRBV19 - TRBJ2-1
CASSIWGRVPSGELFF TGTGCCAGTAGTATATGGGGCAGGGTCCCATCCGGGGAGCTGTTTTTT - TRBV19 - TRBJ2-2
CASSSGQGAGELFF TGTGCCAGCAGCTCGGGACAGGGGGCCGGGGAGCTGTTTTTT TRBD1 TRBV7-2 - TRBJ2-2
CASSEHRATQYF TGTGCCAGCAGTGAACACAGGGCAACGCAGTATTTT - TRBV6-1 - TRBJ2-3
CASSFPDSYNEQFF TGTGCCAGCAGCTTCCCTGACAGCTACAATGAGCAGTTCTTC - TRBV5-6 - TRBJ2-1
CASSESTGYNEQFF TGCGCCAGCAGTGAGTCTACCGGCTACAATGAGCAGTTCTTC - TRBV10-2 - TRBJ2-1
CASSLARAARSSYNEQFF TGTGCCAGCAGCTTGGCCAGGGCAGCCCGGAGCTCCTACAATGAGCAGTTCTTC - TRBV5-4 - TRBJ2-1
CASSLGGRGLAHTEAFF TGTGCCAGCAGCTTAGGTGGCAGGGGGTTGGCGCACACTGAAGCTTTCTTT TRBD1 TRBV7-9 - TRBJ1-1
CASSGRDRGIEKLFF TGTGCCAGCAGCGGGCGGGACAGGGGTATTGAAAAACTGTTTTTT TRBD1 TRBV9 - TRBJ1-4
CASSPGGGEPGYTF TGCGCCAGCAGTCCGGGAGGGGGCGAGCCTGGCTACACCTTC TRBD1 TRBV5-1 - TRBJ1-2
CASSLDDTGYNEQFF TGTGCCAGCAGCTTAGACGATACGGGGTACAATGAGCAGTTCTTC - TRBV11-2 - TRBJ2-1
CASSPLAGENREQYF TGTGCCAGCAGTCCCCTAGCGGGAGAGAATCGCGAGCAGTACTTC TRBD2 TRBV2 - TRBJ2-7
CASSKLMDRGVYGYTF TGTGCCAGCAGCAAATTAATGGACAGGGGTGTCTATGGCTACACCTTC TRBD1 TRBV28 - TRBJ1-2
CASSEADSYEQYF TGTGCCAGCAGTGAAGCGGACAGCTACGAGCAGTACTTC - TRBV6-1 - TRBJ2-7
CAWSVRFGGFDSGNTIYF TGTGCCTGGAGTGTAAGGTTCGGGGGTTTCGACTCTGGAAACACCATATATTTT - TRBV30 - TRBJ1-3
CASSLISGEQYF TGTGCCAGCAGTTTGATATCGGGGGAGCAGTACTTC - TRBV27 - TRBJ2-7